The clone carrying this TCR beta chain was found many times. Its specificity is not known. Trimming shortened V by 4 bases and J by 5 bases, and 11 bases separated the two germline ends. The germline CDR1 and CDR2 sequences are SEHNR and FQNEAQ (reference sequence). The CDR3 runs 13 residues. This sample was included in a study of beta chain features in type 1 diabetes. At the level of the study: Patients looked much like healthy donors when it came to age, gender and cell yields.

A heparinised blood draw that averaged about 0.11 L was obtained once from each donor. Expressed TCRB transcripts were sequenced, since all the RNA that had been isolated was reverse transcribed. Clones were read by immunoSEQ multiplex PCR, and TCRdb kept only the in-frame ones, dropping some. Among around 170,000 clones listed, over 7.5% were seen once. Study-wide findings and caveats: Moderately but significantly shorter TCRB CDR3s were found in Type 1 diabetes patients in all four CD4+ subsets. Compared with healthy donors, patients appeared to share more similar naive, central memory and regulatory TCRB repertoires.

The receptor's source is a woman aged 18-29 years in good health. V and J are TRBV7-9 and TRBJ2-5; D is ambiguous. The sample comprised central memory CD4+ T cells from blood. CDR3 coding DNA: TGTGCCAGCAGCTCCCCCCCAGTGGAGACCCAGTACTTC. Residues: CASSSPPVETQYF. The variable domain in full, completed from reference TRBV7-9 and TRBJ2-5, reads DTGVSQNPRHKITKRGQNVTFRCDPISEHNRLYWYRQTLGQGPEFLTYFQNEAQLEKSRLLSDRFSAERPKGSFSTLEIQRTEQGDSAMYLCASSSPPVETQYFGPGTRLLVL.